This T cell receptor beta chain was sequenced in a study of blood T cells in healthy people across ages. For the second PCR, which ran for roughly 7 to 11 cycles, a sample-barcoded 5' primer and a J-beta primer mix were used. TCRdb passed the 5' RACE reads through MiXCR, listing each CDR3 protein once. This sample has about 670,000 distinct CDR3 sequences, with 45% to 60% found just once. This clonotype was observed a handful of times. This CDR3 spans 14 amino acids. From germline, CDR1 is DFQATT and CDR2 SNEGSKA (reference sequence). Trimming cost V 5 bases and J 2 bases, with 15 bases left between them.

This TCR derives from a woman of 80 years or more in good health. The sequencing input was blood. V and J are TRBV20-1 and TRBJ2-5, with a possible D match to TRBD1 (7 bases). CDR3 sequence (DNA): TGCAGTGCTTCACGGAGGGGACAGCAAGAGACCCAGTACTTC. This sequence encodes CSASRRGQQETQYF.